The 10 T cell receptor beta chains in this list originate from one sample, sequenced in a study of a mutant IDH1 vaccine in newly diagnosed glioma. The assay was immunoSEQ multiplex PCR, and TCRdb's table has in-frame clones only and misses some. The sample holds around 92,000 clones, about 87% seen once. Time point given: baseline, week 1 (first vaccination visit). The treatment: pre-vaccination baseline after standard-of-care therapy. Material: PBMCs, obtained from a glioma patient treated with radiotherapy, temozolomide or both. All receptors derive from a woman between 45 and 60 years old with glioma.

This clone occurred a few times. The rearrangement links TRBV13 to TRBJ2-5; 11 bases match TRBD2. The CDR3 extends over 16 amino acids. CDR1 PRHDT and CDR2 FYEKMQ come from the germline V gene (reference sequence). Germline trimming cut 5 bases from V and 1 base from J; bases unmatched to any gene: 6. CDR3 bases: TGTGCCAGCAGCCACAGACTAGCGGGGTTCCAAGAGACCCAGTACTTC. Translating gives CASSHRLAGFQETQYF.

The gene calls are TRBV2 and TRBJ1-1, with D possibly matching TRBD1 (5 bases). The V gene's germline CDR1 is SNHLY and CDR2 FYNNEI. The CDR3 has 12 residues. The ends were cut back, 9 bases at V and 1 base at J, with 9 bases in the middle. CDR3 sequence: CARLRANTEAFF. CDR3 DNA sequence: TGTGCCAGACTCAGGGCGAACACTGAAGCTTTCTTT.

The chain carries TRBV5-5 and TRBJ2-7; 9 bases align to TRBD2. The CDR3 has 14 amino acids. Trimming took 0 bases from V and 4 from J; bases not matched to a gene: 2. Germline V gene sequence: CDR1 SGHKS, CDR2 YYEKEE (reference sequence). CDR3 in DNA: TGTGCCAGCAGCTTGGACAGCGGGAGGTACGAGCAGTACTTC. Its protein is CASSLDSGRYEQYF.

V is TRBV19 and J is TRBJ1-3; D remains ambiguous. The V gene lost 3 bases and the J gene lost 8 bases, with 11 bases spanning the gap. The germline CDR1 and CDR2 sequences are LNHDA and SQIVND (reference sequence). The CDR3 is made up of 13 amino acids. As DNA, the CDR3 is TGTGCCAGTAGTATTGGTCTGGCGGACACCATATATTTT. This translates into CASSIGLADTIYF.

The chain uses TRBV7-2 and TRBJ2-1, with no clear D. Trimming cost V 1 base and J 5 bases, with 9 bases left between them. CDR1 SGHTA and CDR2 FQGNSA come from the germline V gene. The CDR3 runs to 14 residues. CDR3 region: CASSLERINNEQFF. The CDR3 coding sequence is TGTGCCAGCAGCTTAGAGAGGATTAACAATGAGCAGTTCTTC.

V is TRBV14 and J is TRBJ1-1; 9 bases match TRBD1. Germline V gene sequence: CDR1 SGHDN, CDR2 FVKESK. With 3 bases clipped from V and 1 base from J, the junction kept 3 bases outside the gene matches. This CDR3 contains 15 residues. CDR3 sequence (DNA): TGTGCCAGCAGCCAGGGGGGACAGGGGAACACTGAAGCTTTCTTT. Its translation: CASSQGGQGNTEAFF.

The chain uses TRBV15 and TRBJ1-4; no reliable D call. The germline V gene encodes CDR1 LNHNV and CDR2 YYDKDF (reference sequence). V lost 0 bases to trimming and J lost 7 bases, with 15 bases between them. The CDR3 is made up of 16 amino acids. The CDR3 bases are TGTGCCACCAGCAGAGATCAGCCGGCCGGGGTTGAAAAACTGTTTTTT. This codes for CATSRDQPAGVEKLFF.

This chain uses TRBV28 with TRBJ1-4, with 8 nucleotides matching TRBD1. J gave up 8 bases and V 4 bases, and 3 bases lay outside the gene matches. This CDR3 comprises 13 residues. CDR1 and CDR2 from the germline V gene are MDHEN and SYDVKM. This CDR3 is CASSSQGVEKLFF. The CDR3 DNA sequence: TGTGCCAGCAGTTCACAGGGGGTCGAAAAACTGTTTTTT. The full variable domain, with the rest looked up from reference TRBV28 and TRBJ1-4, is DVKVTQSSRYLVKRTGEKVFLECVQDMDHENMFWYRQDPGLGLRLIYFSYDVKMKEKGDIPEGYSVSREKKERFSLILESASTNQTSMYLCASSSQGVEKLFFGSGTQLSVL.

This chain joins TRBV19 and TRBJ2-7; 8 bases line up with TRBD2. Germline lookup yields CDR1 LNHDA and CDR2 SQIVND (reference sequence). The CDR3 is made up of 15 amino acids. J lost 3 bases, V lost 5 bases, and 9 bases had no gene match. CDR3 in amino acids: CASSPRGGLDYEQYF. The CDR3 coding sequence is TGTGCCAGTAGTCCGAGGGGGGGACTAGACTACGAGCAGTACTTC.

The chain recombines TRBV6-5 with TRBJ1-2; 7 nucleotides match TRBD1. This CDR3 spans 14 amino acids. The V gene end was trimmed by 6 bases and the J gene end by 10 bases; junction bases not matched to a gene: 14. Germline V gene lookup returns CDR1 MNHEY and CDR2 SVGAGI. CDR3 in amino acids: CASRSGGLNWDYTF. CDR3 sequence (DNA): TGTGCCAGCAGGTCAGGGGGGCTCAATTGGGACTACACCTTC.